The rows below give T cell receptor beta chains drawn from one sample of a study of blood T cells in healthy people across ages. In TCRdb, the 5' RACE reads were re-called with MiXCR into one record per CDR3 protein. The sample includes about 670,000 distinct CDR3 sequences, roughly two fifths of them seen just once. The sample taken for sequencing was blood. The receptors derive from a man aged 80 or over in good health. Both conserved end residues are part of each CDR3. Clone size is shown for a subset of rows, as once, few, many or a class of expanded clone.

>TRBV6-5|TRBJ1-5|-
CASSYSRYREVSNQPQHF
>TRBV3-1|TRBJ2-3|few
CASSKRRGLAEITDTQYF
>TRBV7-2|TRBJ2-5|many
CASSRAGGRETQYF
>TRBV20-1|TRBJ2-6|many
CSARPAHSGANVLTF
>TRBV29-1|TRBJ1-2|few
CSVEGGLPNYGYTF
>TRBV2|TRBJ2-3|few
CASRVDSTDTQYF
>TRBV6-5|TRBJ2-5|-
CASSYDVYSGGGQETQYF
>TRBV3-1|TRBJ2-1|-
CASSQERQVQFF
>TRBV18|TRBJ2-1|few
CASSPRVAGGNNEQFF
>TRBV20-1|TRBJ2-7|-
CSARSRGASGYEQYF
>TRBV28|TRBJ1-1|-
CASSTGTGVTEAFF
>TRBV29-1|TRBJ1-4|-
CSVEDPRRGTGEKLFF
>TRBV30|TRBJ2-2|-
CAWSFPPTKRGPTGELFF
>TRBV27|TRBJ1-1|-
CASSDQGPNTEAFF
>TRBV7-2|TRBJ2-3|many
CASSPFNTDTQYF
>TRBV29-1|TRBJ1-2|few
CSVVRGGGYTF
>TRBV20-1|TRBJ2-3|-
CSARDGGLAGQGNTQYF
>TRBV5-8|TRBJ1-5|once
CASSLWQGVGNQPQHF
>TRBV29-1|TRBJ1-2|-
CSVENQGNYGYTF
>TRBV5-1|TRBJ2-7|once
CASSLTGIQSEQYF
>TRBV12-3/TRBV12-4|TRBJ2-7|many
CASSPGRTTLNYEQYF
>TRBV6-5|TRBJ1-2|many
CASSYTYLGGYTF
>TRBV24-1|TRBJ2-3|-
CATSGSPGRTDTQYF
>TRBV7-2|TRBJ1-4|few
CASRLSHGEKLFF
>TRBV5-1|TRBJ2-1|-
CASSFSGTSYNEQFF
>TRBV20-1|TRBJ2-3|few
CSAISPTGLTDTQYF
>TRBV25-1|TRBJ2-7|many
CASSEMVGSYEQYF
>TRBV6-1|TRBJ2-7|-
CASSESANYEQYF
>TRBV28|TRBJ2-1|few
CASINGGGGSSYNEQFF
>TRBV6-5|TRBJ2-7|few
CASSDPPLYEQYF
>TRBV7-8|TRBJ1-1|-
CASSSNLQVNTEAFF
>TRBV7-2|TRBJ1-1|-
CASSVNQGPTEAFF
>TRBV28|TRBJ2-7|few
CASTQDYNEQYF
>TRBV9|TRBJ2-3|-
CASSVDRAGGLRPDTQYF
>TRBV6-2/TRBV6-3|TRBJ2-7|many
CASSYSTSGDYEQYF
>TRBV6-2/TRBV6-3|TRBJ2-4|few
CASSYSPLERSREYF
>TRBV20-1|TRBJ2-3|-
CSARPSGGDLSTDTQYF
>TRBV7-9|TRBJ1-1|-
CVSSLMDNTEAFF
>TRBV7-2|TRBJ1-1|few
CASSPILNTEAFF
>TRBV7-2|-|-
CASGLVAGGREETQYF
>TRBV19|-|few
CASSMSQGEQYF
>TRBV29-1|TRBJ1-3|-
CSARGHSSGNTIYF
>TRBV7-2|TRBJ1-1|few
CASIQGLLSEAFF
>TRBV20-1|TRBJ2-1|-
CSATGGADEQFF
>TRBV24-1|TRBJ2-5|-
CATSDLKTSETQYF
>TRBV18|TRBJ1-1|few
CASSPQGSTEAFF
>TRBV5-1|TRBJ2-1|-
CASSPRTSGRFARQFF
>TRBV20-1|TRBJ2-1|few
CSASPQGDEQFF
>TRBV7-9|-|-
CASSLVAEGTEQYF
>TRBV28|TRBJ1-4|few
CASSLRQLNEKLFF
>TRBV5-5|TRBJ2-4|many
CASSPGTGNIQYF
>TRBV12-3/TRBV12-4|TRBJ2-3|-
CANSLNSGTTTDTQYF
>TRBV5-4|TRBJ2-5|-
CASSLVAGDNNERYF